This entry features one T cell receptor beta chain sequence. This entry belongs to a study of T cell responses to AZD1222 COVID-19 vaccine. This CDR3 contains 15 residues. Germline-derived CDR1 and CDR2 are SEHNR and FQNEAQ (reference sequence). After removal of 6 bases from V and 5 bases from J, the junction contained 9 bases not matched to a gene. Clones were sequenced by immunoSEQ multiplex PCR, and TCRdb holds only the in-frame ones, with some missing. Of roughly 130,000 clones in the sample, 80% to 90% were seen once. The sample here was peripheral blood, taken on day 0 of AZD1222 vaccination. The J gene is TRBJ2-1, the V gene TRBV7-9; 8 positions agree with TRBD1. This receptor was taken from an adult in good health. The CDR3 coding sequence is TGTGCCAGCAGAACAGGCAGGGGGCAGAACAATGAGCAGTTCTTC. It codes for CASRTGRGQNNEQFF.